The 8 T cell receptor beta chains below all came from one sample that was sequenced in a study of CD8 T cells in Susac syndrome (dated by TCRdb to about 2019). Library preparation was by the immunoSEQ multiplex PCR assay. RNA was extracted with the RNeasy kit and about 0.5 to 1 ug was reverse transcribed using random hexamers. TCRdb trimmed the raw reads at Q25, called clones with MiXCR and kept productive beta chains. Every entry covers one CDR3 protein and lists the most common genes and DNA from its rows. The sample records 240,000 or so distinct CDR3 sequences, 96% of which are singletons. The top ten constitute 0.1% of the sample. Material for sequencing was CD4+ T cells from PBMCs. These receptors all stem from a human donor with Susac syndrome.

The CDR3 DNA sequence: TGTGCCAGCAGCAACCCGGGTGATCGAGAACTGTGCGAGCAGTACTTC. Encoded protein: CASSNPGDRELCEQYF. J is TRBJ2-7 and V is TRBV21-1; TRBD1, the D gene given by the table, was not confirmed from the DNA. TRBV21-1 is labeled a pseudogene. The CDR3 length is 16 residues.

The chain employs TRBV30 and TRBJ1-1, with 11 bases that match TRBD1. Germline V gives CDR1 GTSNPN, CDR2 SVGIG (reference sequence). This CDR3 contains 13 residues. V trimming: 3 bases; J trimming: 4 bases; junction bases outside the gene matches: 1. The CDR3 nucleotides read TGTGCCTGGAGGGGACAGGGGGTCACTGAAGCTTTCTTT. Amino acid sequence: CAWRGQGVTEAFF.

The gene calls are TRBV18 and TRBJ2-1, with TRBD2 matching over 8 bases. Germline V gene data show CDR1 as KGHSH and CDR2 as LQKENI. The V and J ends lost 3 bases and 5 bases, in that order; junction bases with no gene match: 6. The CDR3 extends over 15 amino acids. The CDR3 region has the DNA TGTGCCAGCTCACCGGGGAGCGGGAGAAACAATGAGCAGTTCTTC. Translation gives CASSPGSGRNNEQFF.

The chain is built from TRBV7-3 and TRBJ2-5; D remains ambiguous. V shed 0 bases and J shed 2 bases, with 10 bases lying between them. Germline CDR1 and CDR2: SGHTA and FQGTGA. The CDR3 is made up of 15 amino acids. CDR3 coding DNA: TGTGCCAGCAGCTTAACTTCGACCGTACAAGAGACCCAGTACTTC. Amino acid sequence: CASSLTSTVQETQYF. Complete variable domain (other parts from reference TRBV7-3 and TRBJ2-5): GAGVSQTPSNKVTEKGKYVELRCDPISGHTALYWYRQSLGQGPEFLIYFQGTGAADDSGLPNDRFFAVRPEGSVSTLKIQRTERGDSAVYLCASSLTSTVQETQYFGPGTRLLVL.

The chain uses TRBV5-1 and TRBJ1-2, with 12 bases aligning to TRBD1. Per germline, CDR1 SGHRS and CDR2 YFSETQ. Trimming removed 4 bases from V and 8 bases from J; junction bases left unmatched: 6. The CDR3 runs to 14 residues. The CDR3 DNA follows: TGCGCCAGCAGCCAGGGACAGGGGGCGCGCGGCTACACCTTC. It is translated as CASSQGQGARGYTF.

This clonotype was recorded only once. The V call is TRBV20-1, the J call TRBJ1-5, with 7 nucleotides matching TRBD1. The CDR3 runs to 13 residues. Germline V CDR1 and CDR2: DFQATT, SNEGSKA (reference sequence). V trimming: 3 bases; J trimming: 5 bases; junction bases outside the gene matches: 4. The CDR3 is CSASGTAYQPQHF. For the CDR3, the DNA is TGCAGTGCTAGTGGGACAGCTTATCAGCCCCAGCATTTT.

The chain couples TRBV20-1 to TRBJ2-7; TRBD1 aligns across 8 bases. CDR3 length: 15 amino acids. Germline loops: CDR1 DFQATT, CDR2 SNEGSKA (reference sequence). Trimming cost V 0 bases and J 2 bases; bases outside gene matches: 6. The DNA of the CDR3 is TGCAGTGCTAGAGATCGTGTCAGGGGGCCCTACGAGCAGTACTTC. As protein: CSARDRVRGPYEQYF.

The chain joins TRBV20-1 to TRBJ1-5, with a tentative D call TRBD1 (5 bases). Germline V gene data show CDR1 as DFQATT and CDR2 as SNEGSKA (reference sequence). Trimming stripped 3 bases from V and 5 bases from J, with 8 bases between. The CDR3 has 12 amino acids. CDR3 coding DNA: TGCAGTGCTAGTGCGGGGGATCAGCCCCAGCATTTT. Its protein product is CSASAGDQPQHF.